These 20 T cell receptor beta chains came from one sample sequenced in a study of blood T cells in healthy people across ages. PCR was performed a second time for roughly 7 to 11 cycles using a sample-barcoded 5' primer and a J-beta primer mix. TCRdb used MiXCR to reprocess the 5' RACE reads, holding one entry per CDR3 protein. The sample holds under 2,000,000 distinct CDR3 sequences, roughly 50% seen once. The sample was blood. These receptors were collected from a woman aged 40 to 49 in good health.

The chain carries TRBV6-6 and TRBJ1-2; D is uncertain. V was clipped by 0 bases and J by 2 bases, with 7 bases between them. The CDR3 is 14 amino acids. CDR1 is MNHNY and CDR2 is SVGAGI in the germline V gene (reference sequence). CDR3 coding DNA: TGTGCCAGCAGTTACTCTAATGAGAACTATGGCTACACCTTC. Translated, it gives CASSYSNENYGYTF.

This rearrangement joins TRBV27 to TRBJ2-7; tentatively, D is TRBD1 or TRBD2 (5 bases each). V was cut by 3 bases and J by 3 bases, with 21 bases left in between. The germline V gene encodes CDR1 MNHEY and CDR2 SMNVEV (reference sequence). The CDR3 totals 17 residues. The CDR3 sequence is CASSFYPGTESYYEQYF. The CDR3 nucleotides read TGTGCCAGCAGTTTCTACCCCGGGACGGAGTCCTACTACGAGCAGTACTTC.

This chain uses TRBV13 with TRBJ1-4, with TRBD1 matching over 7 bases. V dropped 2 bases and J dropped 0; count of bases not matched to a gene: 6. Germline V gene data show CDR1 as PRHDT and CDR2 as FYEKMQ (reference sequence). The CDR3 totals 17 residues. CDR3 protein: CASSLWQGEATNEKLFF. DNA for the CDR3: TGTGCCAGCAGCTTATGGCAGGGGGAGGCAACTAATGAAAAACTGTTTTTT. Combining the CDR3 with reference TRBV13 and TRBJ1-4 gives the whole variable domain AAGVIQSPRHLIKEKRETATLKCYPIPRHDTVYWYQQGPGQDPQFLISFYEKMQSDKGSIPDRFSAQQFSDYHSELNMSSLELGDSALYFCASSLWQGEATNEKLFFGSGTQLSVL.

As DNA, the CDR3 is TGTGCCAGCAGCTTTGAAGCGGGGGGGTACAATGAGCAGTACTTC. Its translation: CASSFEAGGYNEQYF. V gene TRBV7-9 combines with J gene TRBJ2-1; 10 positions agree with TRBD2. Near its end, the DNA agrees better with TRBJ2-7, so the J call may be wrong. This CDR3 has 15 amino acids. The germline CDR1 and CDR2 sequences are SEHNR and FQNEAQ (reference sequence).

Only a few counts were recorded for this clonotype. The V gene is TRBV20-1, the J gene TRBJ2-7; the D gene is possibly TRBD2 (5 bases). This CDR3 contains 12 residues. Deletions cut 4 bases from V and 3 bases from J, with 10 bases between. Germline CDR1 DFQATT, CDR2 SNEGSKA (reference sequence). The CDR3 loop is CSAKHGDYEQYF. The CDR3 DNA is TGCAGTGCTAAACACGGGGACTACGAGCAGTACTTC.

This clonotype was seen once. The CDR3 DNA is TGTGCCAGCAGTTTCTTCCAGGGGGGAACAGATACGCAGTATTTT. It yields the protein CASSFFQGGTDTQYF. The rearrangement joins TRBV28 to TRBJ2-3, with D possibly matching TRBD1 (7 bases). V was trimmed by 3 bases and J by 3 bases, leaving 13 bases between them. Germline V gene sequence: CDR1 MDHEN, CDR2 SYDVKM. The length of the CDR3 is 15 residues.

This clonotype came up a few times. CDR3 sequence: CAISDIQGSNEQFF. The CDR3 nucleotides read TGTGCCATCAGTGACATACAGGGCAGCAATGAGCAGTTCTTC. V is TRBV10-3 and J is TRBJ2-1; tentative D call: TRBD1 (6 bases). The germline CDR1 and CDR2 sequences are ENHRY and SYGVKD. There are 14 residues in the CDR3. V dropped 3 bases and J dropped 6 bases, with 12 bases sitting between them.

This clonotype appeared a single time. The rearrangement links TRBV13 to TRBJ1-1; D is possibly TRBD1 (6 bases). Deletions cut 1 base from V and 3 bases from J, with 15 bases between. CDR3 size: 16 residues. Germline CDR1 is PRHDT and CDR2 is FYEKMQ (reference sequence). The CDR3 coding sequence is TGTGCCAGCAGCTTAGTCTCATGGAGGGGGGACACTGAAGCTTTCTTT. Translating gives CASSLVSWRGDTEAFF. The variable domain in full, completed from reference TRBV13 and TRBJ1-1, reads AAGVIQSPRHLIKEKRETATLKCYPIPRHDTVYWYQQGPGQDPQFLISFYEKMQSDKGSIPDRFSAQQFSDYHSELNMSSLELGDSALYFCASSLVSWRGDTEAFFGQGTRLTVV.

Here the CDR3 reads CASSPQKGRDEQFF. Here the CDR3 DNA reads TGTGCCAGCTCACCACAGAAAGGGAGGGATGAGCAGTTCTTC. The V gene is TRBV18, the J gene TRBJ2-1; 7 nucleotides line up with TRBD2. With 1 base clipped from V and 8 bases from J, the junction kept 5 bases outside the gene matches. The CDR3 covers 14 residues. Per germline, CDR1 KGHSH and CDR2 LQKENI.

This clonotype was counted only a few times. The chain links TRBV9 to TRBJ2-3; tentatively, D is TRBD1 or TRBD2 (5 bases each). Germline V gene data show CDR1 as SGDLS and CDR2 as YYNGEE. The CDR3 runs 17 residues. Trimming pared 3 bases from V and 1 base from J, leaving 18 bases between. Here the CDR3 reads CASSARDGLWGTDTQYF. DNA of the CDR3: TGTGCCAGCAGCGCCCGGGACGGCTTATGGGGCACAGATACGCAGTATTTT.

The gene calls are TRBV7-8 and TRBJ1-2; 7 bases fit TRBD1. Germline CDR1 SGHVS, CDR2 FQNEAQ. Trimming cost V 5 bases and J 7 bases; bases outside gene matches: 7. The CDR3 is made up of 13 amino acids. As DNA, the CDR3 is TGTGCCAGCAGCGTACAGGGGATTAGTGGCTACACCTTC. It is translated as CASSVQGISGYTF.

The chain carries TRBV19 and TRBJ2-5; TRBD2 agrees at 7 bases. The trim removed 3 bases at V and 5 bases at J, leaving 6 bases unmatched. The CDR3 is 14 residues long. Germline CDR1 is LNHDA and CDR2 is SQIVND (reference sequence). CDR3 protein: CASSMGRGSETQYF. The CDR3 bases are TGTGCCAGTAGTATGGGGAGGGGCAGTGAGACCCAGTACTTC.

The chain joins TRBV20-1 to TRBJ2-1; 7 bases match TRBD1. The V gene's germline CDR1 is DFQATT and CDR2 SNEGSKA (reference sequence). This CDR3 spans 14 amino acids. Trimming cost V 5 bases and J 6 bases; bases outside gene matches: 10. The CDR3 loop reads CSAGRDSSRNEQFF. DNA of the CDR3: TGCAGTGCTGGCCGGGACAGTTCCCGCAATGAGCAGTTCTTC.

The chain employs TRBV5-1 and TRBJ2-1, with 13 nucleotides matching TRBD2. The V and J ends lost 4 bases and 9 bases, in that order; junction bases with no gene match: 10. The CDR3 length is 16 residues. The germline V gene encodes CDR1 SGHRS and CDR2 YFSETQ. The CDR3 loop is CASSPPTSGGAGEQFF. For the CDR3, the DNA is TGCGCCAGCAGCCCCCCCACTAGCGGGGGGGCAGGTGAGCAGTTCTTC. Based on the CDR3 plus reference TRBV5-1 and TRBJ2-1, the full variable domain is KAGVTQTPRYLIKTRGQQVTLSCSPISGHRSVSWYQQTPGQGLQFLFEYFSETQRNKGNFPGRFSGRQFSNSRSEMNVSTLELGDSALYLCASSPPTSGGAGEQFFGPGTRLTVL.

This clonotype was counted once. This chain joins TRBV24-1 and TRBJ1-5, with 7 bases matching TRBD1. CDR1 is KGHDR and CDR2 is SFDVKD in the germline V gene. The CDR3 has 16 amino acids. The V gene end was trimmed by 4 bases and the J gene end by 0 bases; junction bases not matched to a gene: 5. DNA of the CDR3: TGTGCCACCAGTGACAGGGACAGCCCTAGCAATCAGCCCCAGCATTTT. This gives the protein CATSDRDSPSNQPQHF.

This rearrangement joins TRBV4-2 to TRBJ2-1; 11 nucleotides align to TRBD2. The CDR3 totals 15 residues. Losses at the gene ends were 2 bases for V and 6 bases for J; bases not matched to a gene: 3. The germline CDR1 and CDR2 sequences are LGHNA and YNFKEQ. DNA for the CDR3: TGTGCCAGCAGCCAAAGTAGCGGGGGGGCCAATGAGCAGTTCTTC. This encodes CASSQSSGGANEQFF.

This clonotype was counted ten times or more. The gene calls are TRBV30 and TRBJ2-1; 9 positions agree with TRBD2. Germline values: CDR1 GTSNPN, CDR2 SVGIG (reference sequence). Trimming cost V 5 bases and J 6 bases; bases outside gene matches: 5. This CDR3 is built from 13 residues. This CDR3 is CAWDSGRGNEQFF. As DNA, the CDR3 is TGTGCCTGGGATAGCGGGAGAGGCAATGAGCAGTTCTTC. The full variable domain, in which reference TRBV30 and TRBJ2-1 provide the parts outside the CDR3, is SQTIHQWPATLVQPVGSPLSLECTVEGTSNPNLYWYRQAAGRGLQLLFYSVGIGQISSEVPQNLSASRPQDRQFILSSKKLLLSDSGFYLCAWDSGRGNEQFFGPGTRLTVL.

This clonotype was picked up a small number of times. This CDR3 reads CSAASTIITDTQYF. The CDR3 DNA follows: TGCAGTGCTGCGTCGACGATTATCACAGATACGCAGTATTTT. The chain couples TRBV20-1 to TRBJ2-3; D is uncertain. From germline, CDR1 is DFQATT and CDR2 SNEGSKA (reference sequence). Trimming took 5 bases from V and 2 from J, leaving 14 bases between them. CDR3 length equals 14 residues.

V gene TRBV20-1 combines with J gene TRBJ1-1; 8 bases agree with TRBD1. The germline CDR1 and CDR2 sequences are DFQATT and SNEGSKA (reference sequence). V lost 5 bases and J lost 10; bases outside the gene matches: 6. CDR3 length equals 11 residues. CDR3 nucleotide sequence: TGCAGTGCTCCCTCCCAGGGGGCAGCTTTCTTT. This sequence encodes CSAPSQGAAFF.

In its sample, this clonotype was seen a few times. The chain combines TRBV7-2 with TRBJ2-1, with TRBD2 matching over 15 bases. The CDR3 is made up of 15 amino acids. The V segment lost 7 bases and the J segment 9 bases; nucleotides outside the gene matches: 7. Germline V lookup: CDR1 SGHTA, CDR2 FQGNSA. CDR3 nucleotides: TGTGCCAGCATTCGGACTAGCGGGGGGGTGGGTGAGCAGTTCTTC. Translating it yields CASIRTSGGVGEQFF.